This T cell receptor beta chain was recovered during a study of Ad26.COV2.S vaccination and SARS-CoV-2 variants. Germline values: CDR1 MNHEY, CDR2 SVGAGI. Trimming took off 4 bases at V and 3 bases at J, with 10 bases between the two ends. CDR3 length: 13 amino acids. Treatment specified: about 20 received Ad26.COV2.S at low or high dose, single or two shots; roughly 5 received placebo; per-sample allocation not given. Each sample was drawn 63 days after the first injection (of vaccine or placebo). The data were produced by immunoSEQ multiplex PCR, yet TCRdb's version contains in-frame clones alone and is incomplete. The sample lists roughly 500,000 clones, around 88% occurring once.

The rearrangement joins TRBV6-5 to TRBJ2-7; no clear D gene. Specimen: peripheral blood, collected in a trial of Ad26.COV2.S vaccine versus placebo. The origin of this receptor is a person between 18 and 60 years old who received the Ad26.COV2.S COVID-19 vaccine or a placebo. The CDR3 DNA follows: TGTGCCAGCAGTTCTGTATGGGGCTACGAGCAGTACTTC. Translation gives CASSSVWGYEQYF.